This T cell receptor beta chain was identified during a study of T cell responses to AZD1222 COVID-19 vaccine. Study observations and caveats: Regions left unmutated in variants are reportedly the target of nearly half of spike-specific TCRs. Females made up more of the donors, who were largely white British, and clonal diversity may have come out too low. Spike-specific TCR breadth and depth grew following two AZD1222 doses. Spike-wide vaccine-associated CD4 TCRs dominated at 160-218 and 743-854.

Remarks on this clone: Its antigen remains unidentified.

Germline CDR1 reads LGHDT; CDR2 reads YNNKEL (reference sequence). V was shortened by 8 bases and J by 6 bases, with 5 bases between the two germline ends. The CDR3 extends over 10 amino acids. Here immunoSEQ multiplex PCR was the method, and the copy in TCRdb shows in-frame clones only, minus some. The sample has about 270,000 clones, almost 95% seen once; the top ten hold approximately 0.52%. The V call is TRBV3-1 (or the pseudogene TRBV3-2), the J call TRBJ1-3, with no clear D. Sample: peripheral blood, taken 28 days after the second AZD1222 dose. This sequence originates from an adult who received the AZD1222 COVID-19 vaccine. The CDR3 protein is CASGLNTIYF. CDR3 nucleotide sequence: TGTGCCAGCGGGTTAAACACCATATATTTT.